This TCR beta chain was documented in a study of CD8+ T cells in alopecia areata. For this clone: No antigen is known for it.

Following RNA extraction, reverse transcription yielded cDNA that acted as the sequencing template. Produced via immunoSEQ multiplex PCR; TCRdb's table is partial and in-frame only. The sample has approximately 150,000 clones, 50% to 65% seen once. Study-wide points: Sequenced scalp T cells also include alphabeta T cells resident in normal skin. Researchers reported that TCR sharing among patients proved less clear than in mice, possibly HLA-linked. Across lesional scalp, and particularly alopecia totalis/universalis, clonality surpassed that of normal scalp.

Trimming pared 4 bases from V and 4 bases from J, leaving 15 bases between. This CDR3 region has 14 residues. Germline V gene sequence: CDR1 SQVTM, CDR2 ANQGSEA. The sample taken for sequencing was CD4+ T cells sorted from blood. This rearrangement joins TRBV29-1 to TRBJ2-3; TRBD1 might be the D (5 bases). The receptor was isolated from a human donor in good health. Written as DNA, the CDR3 is TGCAGCGTTGTCGGGCCAGGGTGGTCAGATACGCAGTATTTT. It specifies CSVVGPGWSDTQYF.